This TCR beta chain was recovered during a study of T cells expressing NK-cell markers. The study, taken as a whole, reports: Researchers report these clonotypes also headed the CD3+CD56-NKG2C+ fraction in several donors.

Germline lookup yields CDR1 SGHRS and CDR2 YFSETQ. The CDR3 is 16 residues long. A note on this clonotype: What it recognizes is unknown.

Template switching by 5'RACE with UMIs generated the TCR beta cDNA. Following a re-call of the 5' RACE reads, TCRdb has one entry per CDR3 protein and lacks DNA. This sample contains 350,000 to 450,000 distinct CDR3 sequences. The sequencing input was blood T cells: a sorted CD56 or NKG2C T cell subset, CD4+ or CD8+ T cells, or bulk PBMC T cells (not recorded which). The TCR originated in a man aged 18-70 years in good health. This chain uses TRBV5-1 with TRBJ2-1. This chain's CDR3 is CASRLGTRASYNEQFF.